This record concerns one T cell receptor (beta chain) sequence. The data stem from a study of shared clonotypes between healthy human individuals. The CDR3 length is 14 residues. Germline CDR1 is MNHNS and CDR2 is SASEGT. After removal of 6 bases from V and 4 bases from J, the junction contained 6 bases not matched to a gene. All donors were Caucasian adults living in Nashville, Tennessee. Assay execution proceeded at the deep level. Genomic DNA of each subset was evenly split across several immunoSEQ plates. In the study's own analysis: Junction-only sequences without quality scores came from ImmunoSEQ, so filtering differed. Method: immunoSEQ multiplex PCR; TCRdb's copy keeps in-frame clones and lacks some. The V and J calls and clone size are taken from that table; D and trimming were inferred from the DNA. Of approximately 510,000 clones in the sample, around 74% were seen once.

Input material: PBMCs. This sequence originates from a middle-aged woman in good health. Some clones in this sample may be carry-over from other donors' samples. This rearrangement joins TRBV6-1 to TRBJ2-1; the match to TRBD1 covers 7 bases. CDR3 in amino acids: CASRETGPYNEQFF. In nucleotides, the CDR3 is TGTGCCAGCAGAGAGACAGGGCCGTACAATGAGCAGTTCTTC.